This entry concerns a single T cell receptor beta chain. This clone was counted only a few times. The specificity of this receptor is unknown. No base-level quality is on record; no much larger clone is a single base apart. These data come from a study of T cell responses to AZD1222 COVID-19 vaccine (dated by TCRdb to the early 2020s). About the study as a whole: Because spike-specific TCR depth and breadth did not differ between the two schedules, AZD1222 recipients who got a second dose at roughly 4 weeks were pooled with those who got a second dose at roughly 12 weeks. Trial participants were enrolled into age subgroups of 18-55, 56-69 and 70-plus years, which contained approximately 150, 28 and 58 TCR-sequenced participants, respectively. A total of more than 230 trial participants underwent TCR sequencing, of whom about 210 had received two doses of AZD1222 and around 25 had received two doses of the MenACWY control vaccine. Study-level results and caveats: Conclusions about previously exposed vaccinees were limited because only six AZD1222 recipients were SARS-CoV-2 seropositive at baseline. Most participants were white British and females outnumbered males, and the authors suggested that clonal diversity may have been underestimated. The 56-69-year group was small, and its depth increase did not reach significance, likely because of low power. Vaccine-associated CD4 TCRs spanned the whole spike protein, with dominant responses in regions 160-218 and 743-854. A significant rise in spike-specific TCR breadth and depth was observed after two AZD1222 doses relative to day 0 and relative to MenACWY recipients. Reportedly, almost half of the unique spike-specific TCRs recognized epitopes lying outside the regions that are mutated in the B.1.351 and B.1.1.7 variants. Because no day 14 peak-response samples were available, repertoires were characterized only after the peak T cell response.

The CDR3 regions of human TCRbeta chains were analyzed by immunosequencing. In the source study's methods: TCRs in the repertoires were matched against a reference library of SARS-CoV-2-specific TCRs that had been generated with the MIRA antigen-specificity platform. Breadth was defined as the fraction of unique TCRs that were SARS-CoV-2-associated, and depth was defined as the fraction of total T cells that were SARS-CoV-2-associated. Using the MIRA data, each spike-specific TCR was assigned both to the spike region to which the TCR was reactive and to a CD4 or CD8 class. Log10-transformed breadth and depth values were compared by one-way ANOVA with Sidak's multiple comparisons tests. TCRdb retrieved this table from immuneACCESS and kept in-frame rearrangements only. Not all clones are present; in checked studies, unresolved V genes account for under half, and no reason is known for the remainder. Clonal size and the V and J genes are those of that table, whereas D and trimming came from the DNA. This sample has 85,000 to 120,000 clones in its table, and almost 90% of those were observed once. The ten largest account for around 5.1% of the sample.

Deletion took 4 bases off V and 8 bases off J, with a span of 15 bases between the germline ends. The germline V gene provides CDR1 SGDLS and CDR2 YYNGEE. The CDR3 starts with the cysteine, ends with the phenylalanine, and has 14 residues. Just CDR3 DNA is preserved here, 42 bases in frame from base 1. Reading the label with the study, this specimen's time point is: baseline before first vaccination. Samples from vaccinated people were obtained from the UK trials COV001 and COV002, which included a single-blind randomized controlled phase 2/3 trial of AZD1222 (ChAdOx1 nCoV-19) in healthy adults. For TCRbeta chain sequencing, PBMC samples from trial participants were taken at day 0 and at day 28 after the second dose.

Recombination linked TRBV9 to TRBJ1-4, with no confidently assigned D gene. The sequence was obtained from an adult in good health. Here the sequenced sample was peripheral blood, taken on day 0 of AZD1222 vaccination. The DNA reads as follows: TGTGCCAGCAGCCCCGGGCCGATCGGGGAAAAACTGTTTTTT. It translates to CASSPGPIGEKLFF.